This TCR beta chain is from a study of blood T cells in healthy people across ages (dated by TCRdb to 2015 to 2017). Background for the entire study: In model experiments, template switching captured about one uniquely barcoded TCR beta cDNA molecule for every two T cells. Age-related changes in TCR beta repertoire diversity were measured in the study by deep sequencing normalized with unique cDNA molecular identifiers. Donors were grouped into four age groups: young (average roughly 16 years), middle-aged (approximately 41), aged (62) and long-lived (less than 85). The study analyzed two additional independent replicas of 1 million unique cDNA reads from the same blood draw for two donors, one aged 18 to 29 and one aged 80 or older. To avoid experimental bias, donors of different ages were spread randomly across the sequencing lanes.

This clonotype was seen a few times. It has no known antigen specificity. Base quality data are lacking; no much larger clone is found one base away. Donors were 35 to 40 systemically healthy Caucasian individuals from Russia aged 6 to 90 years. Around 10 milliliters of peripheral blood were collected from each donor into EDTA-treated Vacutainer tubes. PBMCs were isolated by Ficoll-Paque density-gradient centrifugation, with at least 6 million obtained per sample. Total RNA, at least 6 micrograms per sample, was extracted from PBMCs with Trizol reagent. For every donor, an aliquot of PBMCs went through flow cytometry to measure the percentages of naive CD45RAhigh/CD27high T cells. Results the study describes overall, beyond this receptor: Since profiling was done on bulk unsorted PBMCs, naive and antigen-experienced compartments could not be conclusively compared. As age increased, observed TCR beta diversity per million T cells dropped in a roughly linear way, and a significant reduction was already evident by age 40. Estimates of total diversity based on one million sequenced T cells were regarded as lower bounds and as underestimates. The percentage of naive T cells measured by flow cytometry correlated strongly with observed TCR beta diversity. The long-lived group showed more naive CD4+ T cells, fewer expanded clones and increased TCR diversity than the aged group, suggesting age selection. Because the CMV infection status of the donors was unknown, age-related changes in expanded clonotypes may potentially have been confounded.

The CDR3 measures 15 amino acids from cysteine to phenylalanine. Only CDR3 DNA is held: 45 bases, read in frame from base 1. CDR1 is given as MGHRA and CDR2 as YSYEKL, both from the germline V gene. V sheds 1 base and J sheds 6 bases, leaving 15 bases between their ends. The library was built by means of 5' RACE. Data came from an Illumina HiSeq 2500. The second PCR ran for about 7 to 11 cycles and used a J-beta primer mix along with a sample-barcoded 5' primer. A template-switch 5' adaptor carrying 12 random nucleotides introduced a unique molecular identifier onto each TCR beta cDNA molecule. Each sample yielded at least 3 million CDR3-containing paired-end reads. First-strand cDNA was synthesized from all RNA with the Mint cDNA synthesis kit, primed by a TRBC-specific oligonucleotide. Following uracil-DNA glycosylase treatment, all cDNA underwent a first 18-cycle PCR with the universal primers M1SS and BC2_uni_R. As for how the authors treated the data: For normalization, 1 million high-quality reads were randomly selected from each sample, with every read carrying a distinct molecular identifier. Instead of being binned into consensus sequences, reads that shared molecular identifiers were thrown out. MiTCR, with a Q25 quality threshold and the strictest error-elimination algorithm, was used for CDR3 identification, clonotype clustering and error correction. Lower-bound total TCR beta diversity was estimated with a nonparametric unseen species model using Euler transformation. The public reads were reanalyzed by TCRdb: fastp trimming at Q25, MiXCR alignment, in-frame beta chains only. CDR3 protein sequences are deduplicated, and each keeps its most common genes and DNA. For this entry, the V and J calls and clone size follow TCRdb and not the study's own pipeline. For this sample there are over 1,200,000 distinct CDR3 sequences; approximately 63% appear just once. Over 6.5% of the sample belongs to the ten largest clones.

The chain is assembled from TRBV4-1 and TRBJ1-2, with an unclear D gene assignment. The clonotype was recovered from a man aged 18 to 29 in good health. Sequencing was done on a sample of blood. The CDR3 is CASSQVSSRSDGYTF. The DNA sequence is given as TGCGCCAGCAGCCAAGTCTCTTCCAGGTCAGATGGCTACACCTTC.